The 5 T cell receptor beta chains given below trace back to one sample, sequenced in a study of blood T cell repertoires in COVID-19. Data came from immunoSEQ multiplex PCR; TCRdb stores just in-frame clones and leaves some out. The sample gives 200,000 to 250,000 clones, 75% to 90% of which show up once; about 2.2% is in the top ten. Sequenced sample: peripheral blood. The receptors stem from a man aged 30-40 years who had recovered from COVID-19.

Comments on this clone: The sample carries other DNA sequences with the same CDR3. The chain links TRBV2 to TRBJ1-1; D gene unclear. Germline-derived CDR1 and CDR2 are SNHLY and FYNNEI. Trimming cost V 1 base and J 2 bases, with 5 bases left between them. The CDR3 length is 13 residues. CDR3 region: CASSEGGNTEAFF. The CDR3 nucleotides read TGTGCCAGCAGTGAAGGAGGAAACACTGAAGCTTTCTTT.

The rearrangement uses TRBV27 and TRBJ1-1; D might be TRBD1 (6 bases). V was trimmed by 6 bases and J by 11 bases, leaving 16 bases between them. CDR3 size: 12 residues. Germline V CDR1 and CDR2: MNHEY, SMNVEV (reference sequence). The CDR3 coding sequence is TGTGCCAGCAGGGTGAGGGGGAGGGGGGCTTTCTTT. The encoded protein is CASRVRGRGAFF.

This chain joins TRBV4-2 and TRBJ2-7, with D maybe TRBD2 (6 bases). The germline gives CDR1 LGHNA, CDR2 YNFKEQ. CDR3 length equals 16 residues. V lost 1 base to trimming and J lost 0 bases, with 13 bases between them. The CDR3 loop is CASSQALATSSYEQYF. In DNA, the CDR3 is TGTGCCAGCAGCCAAGCACTAGCCACGAGCTCCTACGAGCAGTACTTC.

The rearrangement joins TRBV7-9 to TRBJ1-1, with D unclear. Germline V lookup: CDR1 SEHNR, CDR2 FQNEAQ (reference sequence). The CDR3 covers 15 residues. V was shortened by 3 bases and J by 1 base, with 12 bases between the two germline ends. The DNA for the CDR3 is TGTGCCAGCAGCTTCTACTCCCCGGGGAACACTGAAGCTTTCTTT. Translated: CASSFYSPGNTEAFF.

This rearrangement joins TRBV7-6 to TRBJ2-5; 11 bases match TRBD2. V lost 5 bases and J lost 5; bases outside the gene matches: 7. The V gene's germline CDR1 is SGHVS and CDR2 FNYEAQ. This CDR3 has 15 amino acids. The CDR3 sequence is CASSQGTSGGETQYF. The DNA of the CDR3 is TGTGCCAGCAGCCAGGGGACTAGCGGTGGGGAGACCCAGTACTTC.